The T cell receptor beta chain described here comes from a study of CD8 T cells in ankylosing spondylitis. Looked up from germline, CDR1 is DFQATT and CDR2 is SNEGSKA (reference sequence). CDR3 length: 13 residues. Trimming pared 4 bases from V and 5 bases from J, leaving 14 bases between. TCRdb reprocessed the 5' RACE reads via MiXCR and lists one record per CDR3 protein. Of about 250,000 distinct CDR3 sequences listed, approximately 24% are singletons. The chain recombines TRBV20-1 with TRBJ1-1; maybe TRBD1 (6 bases). This sequence was found in a male donor with ankylosing spondylitis or in good health (not recorded which). Sequenced sample: blood, either unsorted or a sorted T cell fraction (not recorded which). The CDR3 region is CSAIDGGLTEAFF. CDR3 nucleotide sequence: TGCAGTGCTATAGATGGGGGCTTAACTGAAGCTTTCTTT.